The present entry profiles one T cell receptor beta chain with its context. Sorted-subset replicate PCRs used roughly 210 ng of genomic DNA. This amount corresponded to about 30,000 T cell genomes. Data came from immunoSEQ multiplex PCR; TCRdb stores just in-frame clones and leaves some out. Here the sample spans fewer than 1 million clones, approximately 96% being singletons. The data stem from a study of shared clonotypes between healthy human individuals. Naive CD8 isolation took CD45RO-negative cells positively selected for CCR7 and excluded terminally differentiated effector memory CD45RA+ cells. V lost 0 bases and J 9 bases, leaving 8 bases between the germline ends. Germline V lookup: CDR1 SGHNT, CDR2 YENEEA. This CDR3 spans 13 amino acids.

This receptor was identified in a man in his thirties or forties in good health. The sequenced sample consisted of naive CD8+ T cells sorted from blood. The gene calls are TRBV11-3 and TRBJ2-2; TRBD1 is a possible D gene (6 bases). The DNA of the CDR3 is TGTGCCAGCAGCTTAGAGGGGGCGAGGGAGCTGTTTTTT. This codes for CASSLEGARELFF. The variable domain in full, completed from reference TRBV11-3 and TRBJ2-2, reads EAGVVQSPRYKIIEKKQPVAFWCNPISGHNTLYWYLQNLGQGPELLIRYENEEAVDDSQLPKDRFSAERLKGVDSTLKIQPAELGDSAVYLCASSLEGARELFFGEGSRLTVL.